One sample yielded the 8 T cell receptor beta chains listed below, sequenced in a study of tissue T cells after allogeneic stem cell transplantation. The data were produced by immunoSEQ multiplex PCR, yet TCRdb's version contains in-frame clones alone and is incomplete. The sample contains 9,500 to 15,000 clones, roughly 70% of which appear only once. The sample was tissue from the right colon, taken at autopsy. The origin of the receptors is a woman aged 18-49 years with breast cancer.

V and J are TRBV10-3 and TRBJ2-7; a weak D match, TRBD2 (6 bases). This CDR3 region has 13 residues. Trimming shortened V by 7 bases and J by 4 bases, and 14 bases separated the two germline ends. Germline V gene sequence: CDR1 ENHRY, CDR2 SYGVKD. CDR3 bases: TGTGCCATCACTAGGTCGCGGGAATACGAGCAGTACTTC. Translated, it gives CAITRSREYEQYF.

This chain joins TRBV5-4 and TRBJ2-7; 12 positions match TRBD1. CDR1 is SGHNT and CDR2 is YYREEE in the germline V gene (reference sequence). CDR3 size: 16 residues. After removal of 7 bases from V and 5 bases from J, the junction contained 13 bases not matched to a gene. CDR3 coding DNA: TGTGCCAGCGGGACAGGGGGCCAGTTGGGATTAGACGAGCAGTACTTC. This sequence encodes CASGTGGQLGLDEQYF.

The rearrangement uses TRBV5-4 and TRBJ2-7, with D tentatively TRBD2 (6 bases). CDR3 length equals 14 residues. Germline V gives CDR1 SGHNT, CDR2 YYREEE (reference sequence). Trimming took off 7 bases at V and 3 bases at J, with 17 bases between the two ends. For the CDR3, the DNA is TGTGCCAGCGATTCATTGGCGGGGTTCTACGAGCAGTACTTC. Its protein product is CASDSLAGFYEQYF.

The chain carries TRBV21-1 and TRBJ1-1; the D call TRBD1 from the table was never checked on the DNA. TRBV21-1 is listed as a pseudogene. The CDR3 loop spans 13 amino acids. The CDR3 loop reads CASGAMGIAEAFF. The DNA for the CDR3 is TGTGCCAGCGGGGCAATGGGTATTGCTGAAGCTTTCTTT.

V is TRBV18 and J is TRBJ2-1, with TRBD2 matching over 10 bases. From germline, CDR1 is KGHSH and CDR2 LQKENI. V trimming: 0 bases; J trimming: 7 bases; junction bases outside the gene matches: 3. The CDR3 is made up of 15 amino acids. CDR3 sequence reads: CASSPPSGRGNEQFF. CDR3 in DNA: TGTGCCAGCTCACCACCAAGCGGGAGGGGGAATGAGCAGTTCTTC.

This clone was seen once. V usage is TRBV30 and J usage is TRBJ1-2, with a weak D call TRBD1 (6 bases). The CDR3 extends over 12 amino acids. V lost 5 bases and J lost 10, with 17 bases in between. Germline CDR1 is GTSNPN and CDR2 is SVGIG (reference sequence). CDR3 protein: CAWGDGGDIYTF. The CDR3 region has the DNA TGTGCCTGGGGGGACGGGGGGGACATCTACACCTTC.

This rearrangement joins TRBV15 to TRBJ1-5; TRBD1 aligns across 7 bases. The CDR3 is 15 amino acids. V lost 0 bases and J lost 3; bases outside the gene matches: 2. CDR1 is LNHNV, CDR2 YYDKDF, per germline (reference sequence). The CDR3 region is CATSREQGINQPQHF. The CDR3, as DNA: TGTGCCACCAGCAGAGAACAGGGGATCAATCAGCCCCAGCATTTT.

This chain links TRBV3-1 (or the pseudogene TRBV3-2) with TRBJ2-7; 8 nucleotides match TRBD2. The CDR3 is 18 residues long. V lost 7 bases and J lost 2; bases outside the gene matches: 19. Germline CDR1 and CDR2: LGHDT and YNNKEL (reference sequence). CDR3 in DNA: TGTGCCAGCAACTGGGGAGCGGGAGAATTGGACAGCACCTACGAGCAGTACTTC. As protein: CASNWGAGELDSTYEQYF.